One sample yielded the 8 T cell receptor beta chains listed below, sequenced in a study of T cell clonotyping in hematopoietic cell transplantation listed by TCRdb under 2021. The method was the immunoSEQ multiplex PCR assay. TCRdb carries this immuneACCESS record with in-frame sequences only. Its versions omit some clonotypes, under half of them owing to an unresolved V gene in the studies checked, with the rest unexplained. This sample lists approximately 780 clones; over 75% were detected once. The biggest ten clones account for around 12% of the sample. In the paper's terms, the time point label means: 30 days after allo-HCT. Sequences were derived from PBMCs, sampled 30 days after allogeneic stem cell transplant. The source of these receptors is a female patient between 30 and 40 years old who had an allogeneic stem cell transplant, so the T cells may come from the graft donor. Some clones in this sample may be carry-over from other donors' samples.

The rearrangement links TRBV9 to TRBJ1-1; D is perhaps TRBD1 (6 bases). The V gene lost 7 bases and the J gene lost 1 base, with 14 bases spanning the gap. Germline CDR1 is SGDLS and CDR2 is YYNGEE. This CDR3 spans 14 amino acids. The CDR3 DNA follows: TGTGCCAGCGGGGGGGGCCGGACGAACACTGAAGCTTTCTTT. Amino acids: CASGGGRTNTEAFF.

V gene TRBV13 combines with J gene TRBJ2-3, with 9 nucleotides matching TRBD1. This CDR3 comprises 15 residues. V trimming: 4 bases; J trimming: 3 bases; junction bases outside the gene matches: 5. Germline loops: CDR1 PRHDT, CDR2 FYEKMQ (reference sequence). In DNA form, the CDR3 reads TGTGCCAGCAGCTCCGGGACAGGGAGGACAGATACGCAGTATTTT. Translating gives CASSSGTGRTDTQYF.

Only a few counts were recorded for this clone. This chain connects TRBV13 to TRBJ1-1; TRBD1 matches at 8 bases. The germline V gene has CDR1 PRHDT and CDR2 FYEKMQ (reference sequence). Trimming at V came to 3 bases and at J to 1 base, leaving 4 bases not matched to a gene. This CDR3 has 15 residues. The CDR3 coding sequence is TGTGCCAGCAGCTTGGCCGGGACAGGGAACACTGAAGCTTTCTTT. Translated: CASSLAGTGNTEAFF.

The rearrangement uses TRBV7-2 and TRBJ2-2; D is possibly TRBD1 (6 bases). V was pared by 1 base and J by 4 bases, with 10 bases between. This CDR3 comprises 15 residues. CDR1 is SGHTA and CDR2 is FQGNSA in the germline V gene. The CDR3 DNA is TGTGCCAGCAGCTTAGACGGCAGGGGCACCGGGGAGCTGTTTTTT. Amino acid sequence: CASSLDGRGTGELFF.

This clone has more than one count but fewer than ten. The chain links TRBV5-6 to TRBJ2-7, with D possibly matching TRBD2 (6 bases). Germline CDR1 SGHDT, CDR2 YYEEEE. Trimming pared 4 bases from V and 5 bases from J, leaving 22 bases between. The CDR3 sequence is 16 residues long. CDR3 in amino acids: CASSLSVGEVGHEQYF. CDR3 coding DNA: TGTGCCAGCAGCCTCAGCGTGGGGGAGGTGGGACACGAGCAGTACTTC.

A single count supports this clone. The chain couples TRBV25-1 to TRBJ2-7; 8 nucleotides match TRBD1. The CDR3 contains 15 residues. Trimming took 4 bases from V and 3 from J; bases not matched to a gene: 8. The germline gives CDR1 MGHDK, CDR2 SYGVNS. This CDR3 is CASSVKNRGDYEQYF. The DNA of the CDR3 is TGTGCCAGCAGTGTTAAGAACAGGGGGGACTACGAGCAGTACTTC.

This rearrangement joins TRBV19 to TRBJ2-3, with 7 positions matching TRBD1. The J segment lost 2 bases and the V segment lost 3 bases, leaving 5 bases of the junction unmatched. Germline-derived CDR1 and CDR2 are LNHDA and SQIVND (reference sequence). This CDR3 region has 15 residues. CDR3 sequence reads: CASSIGGTVTDTQYF. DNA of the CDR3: TGTGCCAGTAGTATCGGTGGGACAGTCACAGATACGCAGTATTTT. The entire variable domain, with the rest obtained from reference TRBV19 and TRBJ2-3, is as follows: DGGITQSPKYLFRKEGQNVTLSCEQNLNHDAMYWYRQDPGQGLRLIYYSQIVNDFQKGDIAEGYSVSREKKESFPLTVTSAQKNPTAFYLCASSIGGTVTDTQYFGPGTRLTVL.

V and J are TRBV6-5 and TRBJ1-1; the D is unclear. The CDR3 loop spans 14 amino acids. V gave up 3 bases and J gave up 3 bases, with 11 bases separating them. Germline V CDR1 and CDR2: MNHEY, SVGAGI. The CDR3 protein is CASSYAQPDTEAFF. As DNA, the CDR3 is TGTGCCAGCAGTTATGCCCAGCCGGACACTGAAGCTTTCTTT.